Below are 12 T cell receptor beta chains sequenced from a single sample in a study of control samples from healthy donors and cancer patients. Repertoires were generated with immunoSEQ multiplex PCR, while TCRdb's copy carries only in-frame clones and drops some. The data contain approximately 7,000 clones, around 82% of them seen just once; the ten biggest clones take up around 30%. The specimen sequenced was PBMCs. These receptors were obtained from a man in his 70s with lung cancer.

This clone has a handful of counts. The chain is built from TRBV6-5 and TRBJ2-3, with D unclear. The V end was cut by 0 bases, the J end by 9 bases, with 4 bases between. The germline CDR1 and CDR2 sequences are MNHEY and SVGAGI. This CDR3 is 11 amino acids long. The DNA of the CDR3 is TGTGCCAGCAGTTACTCCCGAACGCAGTATTTT. Translation: CASSYSRTQYF.

The rearrangement joins TRBV28 to TRBJ2-7; D gene uncertain. V lost 6 bases and J lost 4, with 7 bases in between. This CDR3 is built from 11 residues. The germline CDR1 and CDR2 sequences are MDHEN and SYDVKM. Written as DNA, the CDR3 is TGTGCCAGCAGCCCATATTACGAGCAGTACTTC. This translates into CASSPYYEQYF.

The V call is TRBV6-6, the J call TRBJ1-1, with no clear D. With 4 bases removed from V and 0 bases from J, the gap between germline ends came to 9 bases. Germline assignment: CDR1 MNHNY and CDR2 SVGAGI (reference sequence). The CDR3 has 14 amino acids. CDR3: CASSSRQMNTEAFF. The CDR3 DNA reads as TGTGCCAGCAGTTCTCGTCAGATGAACACTGAAGCTTTCTTT.

The J gene is TRBJ2-3, the V gene TRBV7-2; no firm D call. The CDR3 loop spans 12 amino acids. The V end lost 5 bases, the J end lost 6 bases, and 9 bases lay between the germline ends. The germline V gene encodes CDR1 SGHTA and CDR2 FQGNSA. CDR3 region: CASSQLGDTQYF. CDR3 in DNA: TGTGCCAGCAGCCAACTGGGGGATACGCAGTATTTT.

The chain employs TRBV30 and TRBJ1-3; tentatively, D is TRBD1 (5 bases). The germline gives CDR1 GTSNPN, CDR2 SVGIG (reference sequence). This CDR3 has 13 amino acids. Trimming stripped 4 bases from V and 0 bases from J, with 7 bases between. The CDR3 sequence is CAWNTGSGNTIYF. As DNA, the CDR3 is TGTGCCTGGAACACAGGCTCTGGAAACACCATATATTTT. Complete variable domain (other parts from reference TRBV30 and TRBJ1-3): SQTIHQWPATLVQPVGSPLSLECTVEGTSNPNLYWYRQAAGRGLQLLFYSVGIGQISSEVPQNLSASRPQDRQFILSSKKLLLSDSGFYLCAWNTGSGNTIYFGEGSWLTVV.

V gene TRBV5-1 combines with J gene TRBJ1-3; D gene ambiguous. The germline gives CDR1 SGHRS, CDR2 YFSETQ. Trimming took 1 base from V and 1 from J, leaving 12 bases between them. The CDR3 has 16 amino acids. CDR3 sequence: CASSLSGVLSGNTIYF. CDR3 DNA: TGCGCCAGCAGCTTGAGCGGGGTCCTGTCTGGAAACACCATATATTTT. Looking up the rest from reference TRBV5-1 and TRBJ1-3 gives the full variable domain: KAGVTQTPRYLIKTRGQQVTLSCSPISGHRSVSWYQQTPGQGLQFLFEYFSETQRNKGNFPGRFSGRQFSNSRSEMNVSTLELGDSALYLCASSLSGVLSGNTIYFGEGSWLTVV.

J is TRBJ2-3 and V is TRBV5-1; possible D gene TRBD2, 6 bases. The germline CDR1 and CDR2 sequences are SGHRS and YFSETQ. V was cut by 2 bases and J by 2 bases, with 9 bases left in between. There are 14 residues in the CDR3. CDR3 sequence: CASSFRRDTDTQYF. The CDR3 coding sequence is TGCGCCAGCAGCTTTCGGCGGGACACAGATACGCAGTATTTT. The full variable domain, with the rest looked up from reference TRBV5-1 and TRBJ2-3, is KAGVTQTPRYLIKTRGQQVTLSCSPISGHRSVSWYQQTPGQGLQFLFEYFSETQRNKGNFPGRFSGRQFSNSRSEMNVSTLELGDSALYLCASSFRRDTDTQYFGPGTRLTVL.

The rearrangement uses TRBV5-1 and TRBJ2-2; the D call may be TRBD1 or TRBD2 (5 bases each). Germline-derived CDR1 and CDR2 are SGHRS and YFSETQ. The CDR3 runs 13 residues. V lost 7 bases and J lost 4, with 11 bases in between. The CDR3 region is CASGGRATGELFF. CDR3 in DNA: TGCGCCAGCGGGGGAAGGGCCACCGGGGAGCTGTTTTTT.

The genes are TRBV19 and TRBJ1-5, with D perhaps TRBD1 (5 bases). Germline CDR1 is LNHDA and CDR2 is SQIVND (reference sequence). This CDR3 is built from 15 residues. Between the trimmed V and J ends, which lost 10 bases and 4 bases, there was a span of 20 bases. The CDR3 DNA follows: TGTGCCACTCAACCGGGACCGGGAAGGAATCAGCCCCAGCATTTT. This sequence encodes CATQPGPGRNQPQHF.

The rearrangement links TRBV9 to TRBJ1-1, with 8 bases lining up with TRBD1. The germline V gene has CDR1 SGDLS and CDR2 YYNGEE. This CDR3 contains 17 residues. J lost 1 base, V lost 3 bases, and 11 bases had no gene match. The CDR3 loop is CASSGSPGTGQNTEAFF. The CDR3, as DNA: TGTGCCAGCAGCGGAAGTCCCGGGACAGGCCAGAACACTGAAGCTTTCTTT.

The V and J genes are TRBV7-6 and TRBJ2-7, with 8 nucleotides matching TRBD1. V lost 5 bases and J lost 2; bases outside the gene matches: 8. The CDR3 consists of 15 residues. Germline V gene data show CDR1 as SGHVS and CDR2 as FNYEAQ. The CDR3, as DNA: TGTGCCAGCAGCCACGGACAGGGAGGCCCCTACGAGCAGTACTTC. This encodes CASSHGQGGPYEQYF.

The rearrangement links TRBV7-9 to TRBJ1-6, with TRBD1 matching over 7 bases. The V and J ends lost 3 bases and 11 bases, in that order; junction bases with no gene match: 13. Per the germline V gene, CDR1 is SEHNR and CDR2 is FQNEAQ (reference sequence). This CDR3 has 16 residues. CDR3 loop: CASSLALGQGGTPLHF. In DNA form, the CDR3 reads TGTGCCAGCAGCTTGGCGTTGGGGCAGGGGGGGACACCCCTCCACTTT.